The rows below give T cell receptor beta chains drawn from one sample of a study of T-cell reconstitution after alpha-beta-depleted transplantation in children. TCRdb redid the calling of the PCR reads with MiXCR, one entry per CDR3 protein. The data contain roughly 490,000 distinct CDR3 sequences, approximately 10% of them seen just once; the ten biggest clones take up roughly 15%. The sample here was PBMCs, mostly from graft donor cells, taken 180 days after TCRalphabeta/CD19-depleted stem cell transplant. These receptors were collected from a female patient aged 2-9 years who had a stem cell transplant for aplastic anemia, so the T cells may come from the graft donor. Each CDR3 is given with its conserved first and last residue.

j_gene,v_gene,CDR3aa
TRBJ2-3,TRBV5-1,CASSDLLAGASDTQYF
TRBJ1-1,TRBV2,CASRRQYTEAFF
TRBJ2-1,TRBV28,CASSTFQYNEQFF
TRBJ2-1,TRBV4-2,CASSTSFNEQFF
TRBJ1-1,TRBV28,CASRSTVNTEAFF
TRBJ2-1,TRBV9,CASSERDRTYNEQFF
TRBJ2-1,TRBV7-2,CASSLYGVPSSYNEQFF
TRBJ2-1,TRBV10-3,CAITSFPGLPRDEQFF
TRBJ2-1,TRBV7-2,CASSPRSGTGEQFF
TRBJ2-2,TRBV3-1,CASAGTAGTGELFF
TRBJ2-1,TRBV28,CASSLPPGGREQFF
TRBJ2-1,TRBV24-1,CATKGGPSSYNEQFF
TRBJ2-1,TRBV20-1,CSASRRAGGADEQFF
TRBJ2-5,TRBV10-3,CAAGRAFQETQYF
TRBJ2-5,TRBV12-3/TRBV12-4,CASSPGRTETQYF
TRBJ1-5,TRBV28,CASRGELPNQPQHF
TRBJ1-3,TRBV15,CATSHGQTGNTIYF
TRBJ1-1,TRBV27,CASISRVPNTEAFF
TRBJ1-2,TRBV12-3/TRBV12-4,CASATGLNGYTF
TRBJ2-1,TRBV20-1,CSAREGGSHYNEQFF
TRBJ1-4,TRBV20-1,CSARPRGRNEKLFF
TRBJ2-7,TRBV20-1,CSPYRDEQYF
TRBJ1-4,TRBV20-1,CSASDGATNEKLFF
TRBJ2-2,TRBV11-1,CASSSSPGLAGGSTGELFF
TRBJ1-5,TRBV6-5,CASSYSRTGYSNQPQHF
TRBJ2-3,TRBV20-1,CSARRLARADTQYF
TRBJ1-4,TRBV3-1,CASSRKGGNEKLFF
TRBJ2-3,TRBV9,CASSLRGAALLTDTQYF
TRBJ1-1,TRBV28,CASRRGGKNTEAFF
TRBJ2-7,TRBV20-1,CSAREDRGPLYEQYF
TRBJ1-1,TRBV7-9,CASSSTGGRSTEAFF
TRBJ1-2,TRBV28,CASSSIGLFYGYTF
TRBJ1-2,TRBV15,CATSRDYIRPESGYTF
TRBJ2-1,TRBV9,CASSVASAAYNEQFF
TRBJ1-1,TRBV2,CASSVGDRGAFF
TRBJ2-1,TRBV24-1,CATSDAGTSVHEQFF
TRBJ2-3,TRBV2,CASSEAGGGAADTQYF
TRBJ2-2,TRBV7-7,CASSLETGRVTGELFF
TRBJ2-2,TRBV6-1,CASSTGATNTGELFF
TRBJ2-7,TRBV18,CASSPLQGSNEQYF
TRBJ2-3,TRBV28,CASSPSLAGGPHTQYF
TRBJ1-4,TRBV24-1,CATSDGGLNEKLFF
TRBJ2-5,TRBV7-2,CASSSKNWGETQYF